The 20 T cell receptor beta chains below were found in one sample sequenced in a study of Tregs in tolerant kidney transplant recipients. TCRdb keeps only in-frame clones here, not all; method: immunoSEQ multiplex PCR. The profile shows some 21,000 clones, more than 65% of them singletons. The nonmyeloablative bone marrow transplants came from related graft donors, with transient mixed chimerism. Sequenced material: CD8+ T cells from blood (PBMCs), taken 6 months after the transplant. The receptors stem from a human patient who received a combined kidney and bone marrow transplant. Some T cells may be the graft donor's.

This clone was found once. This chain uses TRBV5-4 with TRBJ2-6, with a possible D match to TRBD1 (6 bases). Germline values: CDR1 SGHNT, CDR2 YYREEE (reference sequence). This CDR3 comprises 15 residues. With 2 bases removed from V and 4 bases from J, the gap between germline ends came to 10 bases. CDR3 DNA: TGTGCCAGCAGCTTCACAGGGTCCGGGGCCAACGTCCTGACTTTC. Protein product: CASSFTGSGANVLTF.

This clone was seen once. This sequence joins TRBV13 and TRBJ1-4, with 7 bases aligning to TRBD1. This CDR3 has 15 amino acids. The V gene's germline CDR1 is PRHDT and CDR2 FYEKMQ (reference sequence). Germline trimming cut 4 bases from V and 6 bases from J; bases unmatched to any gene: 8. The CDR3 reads CASSSPGQPYEKLFF. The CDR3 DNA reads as TGTGCCAGCAGCTCCCCGGGACAGCCTTATGAAAAACTGTTTTTT.

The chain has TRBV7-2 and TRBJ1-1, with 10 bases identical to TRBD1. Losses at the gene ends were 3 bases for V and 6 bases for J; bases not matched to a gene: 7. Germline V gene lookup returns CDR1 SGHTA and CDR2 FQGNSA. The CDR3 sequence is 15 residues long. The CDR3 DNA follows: TGTGCCAGCAGCTTTTGGACAGGGGGTATTCCTGAAGCTTTCTTT. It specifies CASSFWTGGIPEAFF.

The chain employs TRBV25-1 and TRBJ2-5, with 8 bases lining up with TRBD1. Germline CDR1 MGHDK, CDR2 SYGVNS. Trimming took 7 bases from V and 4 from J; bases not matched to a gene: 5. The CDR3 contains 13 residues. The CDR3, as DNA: TGTGCCAGCAAGCGACAGGGGCGAGAGACCCAGTACTTC. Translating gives CASKRQGRETQYF. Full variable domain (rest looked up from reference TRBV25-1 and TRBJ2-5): EADIYQTPRYLVIGTGKKITLECSQTMGHDKMYWYQQDPGMELHLIHYSYGVNSTEKGDLSSESTVSRIRTEHFPLTLESARPSHTSQYLCASKRQGRETQYFGPGTRLLVL.

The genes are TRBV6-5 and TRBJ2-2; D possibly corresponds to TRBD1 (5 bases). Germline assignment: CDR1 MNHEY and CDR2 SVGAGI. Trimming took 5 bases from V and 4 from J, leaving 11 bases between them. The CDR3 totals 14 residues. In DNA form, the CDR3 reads TGTGCCAGCAGTCTTCAGGGTCCCACCGGGGAGCTGTTTTTT. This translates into CASSLQGPTGELFF.

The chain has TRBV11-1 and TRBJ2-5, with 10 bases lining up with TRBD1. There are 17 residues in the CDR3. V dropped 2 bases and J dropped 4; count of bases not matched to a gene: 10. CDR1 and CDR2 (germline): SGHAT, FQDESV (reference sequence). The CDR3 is CASSLLDRGDGRETQYF. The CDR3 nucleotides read TGTGCCAGCAGCTTACTGGACAGGGGGGACGGAAGAGAGACCCAGTACTTC.

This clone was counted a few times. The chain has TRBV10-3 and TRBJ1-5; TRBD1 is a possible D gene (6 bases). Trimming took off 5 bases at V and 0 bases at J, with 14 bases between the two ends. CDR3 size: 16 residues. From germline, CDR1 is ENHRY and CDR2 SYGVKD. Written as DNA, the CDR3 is TGTGCCATCAGTCAAGAGGGGGAACCTAGCAATCAGCCCCAGCATTTT. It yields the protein CAISQEGEPSNQPQHF.

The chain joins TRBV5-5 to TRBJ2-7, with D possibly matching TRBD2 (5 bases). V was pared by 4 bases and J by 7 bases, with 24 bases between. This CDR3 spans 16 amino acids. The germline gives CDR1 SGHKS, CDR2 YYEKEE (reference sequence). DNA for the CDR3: TGTGCCAGCAGCCCCTTCGGACTGCCTCGAGTAGGAGAGCAGTACTTC. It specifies CASSPFGLPRVGEQYF.

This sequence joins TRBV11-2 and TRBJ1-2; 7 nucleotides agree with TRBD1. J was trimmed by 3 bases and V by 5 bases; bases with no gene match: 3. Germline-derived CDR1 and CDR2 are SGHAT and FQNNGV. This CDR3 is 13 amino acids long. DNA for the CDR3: TGTGCCAGCAGCATAGGACAGGACTATGGCTACACCTTC. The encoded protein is CASSIGQDYGYTF.

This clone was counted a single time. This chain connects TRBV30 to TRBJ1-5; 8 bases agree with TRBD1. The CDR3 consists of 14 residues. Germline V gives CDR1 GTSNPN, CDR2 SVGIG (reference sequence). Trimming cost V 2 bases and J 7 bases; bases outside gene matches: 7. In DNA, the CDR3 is TGTGCCTGGAGTCAAGGACAGGGCAGGCAGCCCCAGCATTTT. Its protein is CAWSQGQGRQPQHF. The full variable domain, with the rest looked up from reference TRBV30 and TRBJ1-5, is SQTIHQWPATLVQPVGSPLSLECTVEGTSNPNLYWYRQAAGRGLQLLFYSVGIGQISSEVPQNLSASRPQDRQFILSSKKLLLSDSGFYLCAWSQGQGRQPQHFGDGTRLSIL.

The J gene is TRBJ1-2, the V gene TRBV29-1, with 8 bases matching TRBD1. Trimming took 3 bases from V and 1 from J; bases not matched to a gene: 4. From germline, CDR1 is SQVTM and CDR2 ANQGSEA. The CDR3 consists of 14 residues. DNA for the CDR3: TGCAGCGTTGACATACAGGGGGTTAACTATGGCTACACCTTC. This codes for CSVDIQGVNYGYTF.

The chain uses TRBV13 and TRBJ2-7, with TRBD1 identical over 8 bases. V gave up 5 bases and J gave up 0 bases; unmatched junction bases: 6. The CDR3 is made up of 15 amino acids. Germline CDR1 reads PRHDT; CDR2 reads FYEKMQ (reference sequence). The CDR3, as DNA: TGTGCCAGCAGCATTCGACAGGGGATCTCCTACGAGCAGTACTTC. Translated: CASSIRQGISYEQYF.

The CDR3 loop is CASRREPYGYTF. The CDR3 DNA reads TGTGCCTCCAGGCGGGAGCCCTATGGCTACACCTTC. The chain combines TRBV19 with TRBJ1-2; the D is unclear. Per the germline V gene, CDR1 is LNHDA and CDR2 is SQIVND (reference sequence). The CDR3 loop spans 12 amino acids. Between the trimmed V and J ends, which lost 11 bases and 4 bases, there was a span of 14 bases.

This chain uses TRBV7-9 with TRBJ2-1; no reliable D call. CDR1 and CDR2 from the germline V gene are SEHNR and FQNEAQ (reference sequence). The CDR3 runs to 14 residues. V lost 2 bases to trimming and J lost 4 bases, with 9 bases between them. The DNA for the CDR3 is TGTGCCAGCAGCTTACTAGTCGGATACAATGAGCAGTTCTTC. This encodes CASSLLVGYNEQFF.

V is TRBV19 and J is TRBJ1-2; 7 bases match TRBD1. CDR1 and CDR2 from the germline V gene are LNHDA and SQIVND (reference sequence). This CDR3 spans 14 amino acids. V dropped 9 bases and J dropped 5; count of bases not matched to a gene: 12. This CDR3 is CASGPGTVAYGYTF. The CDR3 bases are TGTGCCAGCGGACCCGGGACAGTCGCATATGGCTACACCTTC.

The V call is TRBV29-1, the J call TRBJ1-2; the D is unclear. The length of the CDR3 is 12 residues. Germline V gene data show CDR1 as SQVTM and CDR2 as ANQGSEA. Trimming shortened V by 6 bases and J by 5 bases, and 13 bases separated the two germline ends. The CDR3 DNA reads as TGCAGCGTGTCCGACAAGACGTATGGCTACACCTTC. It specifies CSVSDKTYGYTF.

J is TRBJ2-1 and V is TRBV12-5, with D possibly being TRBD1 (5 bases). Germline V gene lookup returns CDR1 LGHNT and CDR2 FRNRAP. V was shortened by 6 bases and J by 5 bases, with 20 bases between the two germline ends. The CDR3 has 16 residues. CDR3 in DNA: TGTGCTAGTGGCCCCAAGACAGTGCCTTTCAACAATGAGCAGTTCTTC. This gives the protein CASGPKTVPFNNEQFF.

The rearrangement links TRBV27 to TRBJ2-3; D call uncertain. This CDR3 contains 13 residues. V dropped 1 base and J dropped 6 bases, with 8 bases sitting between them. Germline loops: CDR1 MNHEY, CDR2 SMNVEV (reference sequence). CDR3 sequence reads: CASSLFSGDTQYF. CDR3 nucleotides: TGTGCCAGCAGTTTATTTTCCGGGGATACGCAGTATTTT.

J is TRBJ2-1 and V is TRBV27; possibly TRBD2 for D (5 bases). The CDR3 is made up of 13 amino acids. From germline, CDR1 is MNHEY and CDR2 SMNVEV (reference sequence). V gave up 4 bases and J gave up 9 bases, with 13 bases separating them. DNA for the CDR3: TGTGCCAGCAGTTCTATACTAGAAACTGAGCAGTTCTTC. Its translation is CASSSILETEQFF.

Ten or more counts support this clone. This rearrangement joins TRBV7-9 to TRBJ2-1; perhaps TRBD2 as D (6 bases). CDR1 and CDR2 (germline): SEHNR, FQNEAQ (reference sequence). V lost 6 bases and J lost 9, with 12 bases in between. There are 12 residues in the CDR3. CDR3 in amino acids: CASSPTSSEQFF. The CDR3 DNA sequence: TGTGCCAGCAGTCCAACTAGCAGTGAGCAGTTCTTC.